This TCR beta chain originates from a study of PD-1 blockade in classical Hodgkin lymphoma. The time point denotes: cycle 4 day 1 (C4D1), after 5 to 7 weeks of nivolumab. Exposure to brentuximab vedotin varied, and each patient had relapsed following autologous stem cell transplantation. Relapsed/refractory classical Hodgkin lymphoma patients had complete, partial or progressive responses. The V and J ends lost 5 bases and 3 bases respectively, with 10 bases between them. This CDR3 region has 13 residues. Germline V CDR1 and CDR2: LNHDA, SQIVND (reference sequence). Sequenced by immunoSEQ multiplex PCR; TCRdb stores in-frame clones only, minus some. Seen here are fewer than 25,000 clones, 85% to 90% observed once, and the top ten hold approximately 20%.

The sample consisted of peripheral blood mononuclear cells (PBMCs), taken before the fourth cycle of nivolumab. The chain combines TRBV19 with TRBJ2-5, with a possible D match to TRBD2 (6 bases). This TCR was recovered from a human donor with classical Hodgkin lymphoma. CDR3 bases: TGTGCCAGTAGTGTCGGACTAAAAGAGACCCAGTACTTC. It encodes CASSVGLKETQYF.